The next 22 T cell receptor beta chains were all read from a single sample in a study of PD-1 blockade in mismatch repair-deficient tumors. Measured with immunoSEQ multiplex PCR; TCRdb has only the in-frame clones, and not every one. The sample has some 110,000 clones; roughly 80% are singletons. The sequencing used peripheral blood, collected just over 59 weeks after starting pembrolizumab. These receptors were collected from an adult with mismatch repair-deficient cancer.

The chain has TRBV5-5 and TRBJ2-7; 8 nucleotides line up with TRBD2. Germline assignment: CDR1 SGHKS and CDR2 YYEKEE (reference sequence). J lost 7 bases, V lost 2 bases, and 14 bases had no gene match. The CDR3 contains 16 residues. In DNA, the CDR3 is TGTGCCAGCAGCTTTGGACGGCGGGAGGCCTCCGGGGAGCAGTACTTC. Amino acid sequence: CASSFGRREASGEQYF.

The V call is TRBV27, the J call TRBJ2-5; D not resolved. Trimming left V 5 bases short and J 4 bases short, with 11 bases between. The germline gives CDR1 MNHEY, CDR2 SMNVEV (reference sequence). The CDR3 is made up of 13 amino acids. Written as DNA, the CDR3 is TGTGCCAGCAGTGCCAGGCTGCGAGAGACCCAGTACTTC. This gives the protein CASSARLRETQYF.

As regards this clone: At one end, the junction sequence differs from germline, possibly due to a read error. V and J are TRBV7-7 and TRBJ2-7; 8 nucleotides align to TRBD2. In germline, CDR1 is SSHAT, CDR2 FNYEAQ (reference sequence). This CDR3 is built from 15 residues. The CDR3 is CASSLASGGTYEQYF. Written as DNA, the CDR3 is TGTGCTAGCAGCTTAGCCAGCGGGGGCACCTACGAGCAGTACTTC.

This clone is a singleton in its sample. The chain links TRBV19 to TRBJ2-1; 8 bases align to TRBD1. V dropped 10 bases and J dropped 5; count of bases not matched to a gene: 7. Germline CDR1 LNHDA, CDR2 SQIVND (reference sequence). There are 13 residues in the CDR3. CDR3 bases: TGTGCCACTCAGGGGGCTTACCACAATGAGCAGTTCTTC. Amino acids: CATQGAYHNEQFF.

The chain combines TRBV14 with TRBJ2-5; 8 nucleotides match TRBD1. V shed 5 bases and J 10 bases; nucleotides not matched to a gene: 9. There are 13 residues in the CDR3. Germline CDR1 is SGHDN and CDR2 is FVKESK. CDR3 in amino acids: CASSKDRETYQYF. DNA for the CDR3: TGTGCCAGCAGCAAGGACAGGGAGACCTACCAGTACTTC.

The chain carries TRBV7-2 and TRBJ2-5, with D possibly TRBD1 on 5 matching bases. The CDR3 totals 15 residues. The V end lost 5 bases, the J end lost 2 bases, and 15 bases lay between the germline ends. Germline CDR1 reads SGHTA; CDR2 reads FQGNSA. This CDR3 is CASSPSRGPQETQYF. The DNA for the CDR3 is TGTGCCAGCAGCCCAAGTAGGGGCCCACAAGAGACCCAGTACTTC.

The chain carries TRBV5-6 and TRBJ2-2; the D call may be TRBD1 or TRBD2 (6 bases each). Between the trimmed V and J ends, which lost 4 bases and 4 bases, there was a span of 17 bases. This CDR3 has 16 residues. In germline, CDR1 is SGHDT, CDR2 YYEEEE. The CDR3 coding sequence is TGTGCCAGCAGCGCCAGGGTCAGGGGACTCACCGGGGAGCTGTTTTTT. Translation gives CASSARVRGLTGELFF.

The chain links TRBV5-1 to TRBJ2-1; 10 positions match TRBD2. The V gene end was trimmed by 4 bases and the J gene end by 5 bases; junction bases not matched to a gene: 0. Germline values: CDR1 SGHRS, CDR2 YFSETQ. CDR3 length equals 13 residues. CDR3 protein: CASSTSGNNEQFF. The CDR3 nucleotides are TGCGCCAGCAGCACTAGCGGGAACAATGAGCAGTTCTTC.

The rearrangement joins TRBV19 to TRBJ1-5; tentative D call: TRBD1 (5 bases). The CDR3 spans 13 residues. Trimming shortened V by 7 bases and J by 3 bases, and 10 bases separated the two germline ends. Germline V lookup: CDR1 LNHDA, CDR2 SQIVND (reference sequence). The CDR3 DNA reads as TGTGCCAGTAAATTGGGGCACAATCAGCCCCAGCATTTT. Translating it yields CASKLGHNQPQHF. Filled out from reference TRBV19 and TRBJ1-5, the complete variable domain reads DGGITQSPKYLFRKEGQNVTLSCEQNLNHDAMYWYRQDPGQGLRLIYYSQIVNDFQKGDIAEGYSVSREKKESFPLTVTSAQKNPTAFYLCASKLGHNQPQHFGDGTRLSIL.

The CDR3 region has the DNA TGTGCCACCAGCAGGGGGATTGGGGATACGCAGTATTTT. This gives the protein CATSRGIGDTQYF. V usage is TRBV15 and J usage is TRBJ2-3; D gene unclear. V was clipped by 3 bases and J by 6 bases, with 10 bases between them. Germline CDR1 LNHNV, CDR2 YYDKDF (reference sequence). The CDR3 covers 13 residues.

This sequence joins TRBV7-9 and TRBJ2-7; no reliable D call. V was cut by 3 bases and J by 3 bases, with 9 bases left in between. The germline V gene encodes CDR1 SEHNR and CDR2 FQNEAQ (reference sequence). CDR3 length: 13 residues. The CDR3 loop reads CASSFSKSYEQYF. The CDR3 DNA is TGTGCCAGCAGCTTTTCCAAGAGCTACGAGCAGTACTTC.

The rearrangement links TRBV10-3 to TRBJ2-1; 9 bases are a match to TRBD2. Germline V gene lookup returns CDR1 ENHRY and CDR2 SYGVKD. V gave up 2 bases and J gave up 7 bases; unmatched junction bases: 9. The CDR3 contains 16 residues. The CDR3 sequence is CAISERLAGVYNEQFF. CDR3 coding DNA: TGTGCCATCAGTGAGAGGTTAGCGGGAGTCTATAATGAGCAGTTCTTC.

This chain joins TRBV9 and TRBJ2-1, with unresolved D. V lost 0 bases and J lost 9, with 4 bases in between. This CDR3 region has 11 residues. Germline values: CDR1 SGDLS, CDR2 YYNGEE. Here the CDR3 reads CASSVGSEQFF. DNA for the CDR3: TGTGCCAGCAGCGTAGGCAGTGAGCAGTTCTTC.

V usage is TRBV19 and J usage is TRBJ1-2, with D tentatively TRBD1 (5 bases). In germline, CDR1 is LNHDA, CDR2 SQIVND (reference sequence). Trimming shortened V by 8 bases and J by 4 bases, and 20 bases separated the two germline ends. This CDR3 spans 15 amino acids. CDR3 coding DNA: TGTGCCAGTTATCCGGGGGGACTACGCGCCTATGGCTACACCTTC. This codes for CASYPGGLRAYGYTF.

The V and J genes are TRBV21-1 and TRBJ1-1; the table's D call, TRBD1, was not checked against the DNA. TRBV21-1 is noted as a pseudogene. This CDR3 comprises 17 residues. CDR3: CASSDRLPSWWYTEAFF. The DNA of the CDR3 is TGTGCCAGCAGCGACAGGCTACCAAGTTGGTGGTACACTGAAGCTTTCTTT.

V and J are TRBV30 and TRBJ2-5; the match to TRBD1 covers 7 bases. Germline-derived CDR1 and CDR2 are GTSNPN and SVGIG (reference sequence). With 2 bases clipped from V and 1 base from J, the junction kept 1 base outside the gene matches. This CDR3 comprises 13 residues. The CDR3 here is CAWSRTGQETQYF. The CDR3, as DNA: TGTGCCTGGAGTCGGACAGGCCAAGAGACCCAGTACTTC.

The chain carries TRBV7-2 and TRBJ2-1; a weak D match, TRBD2 (5 bases). CDR1 SGHTA and CDR2 FQGNSA come from the germline V gene. The CDR3 spans 14 residues. Trimming cost V 2 bases and J 8 bases, with 13 bases left between them. CDR3 DNA sequence: TGTGCCAGCAGCTTATTTACTAGTAACGATGAGCAGTTCTTC. Translated: CASSLFTSNDEQFF.

This clone is labeled as medium-sized. The rearrangement uses TRBV9 and TRBJ2-2; tentatively, D is TRBD1 (5 bases). This CDR3 comprises 15 residues. V dropped 3 bases and J dropped 2 bases, with 11 bases sitting between them. Germline-derived CDR1 and CDR2 are SGDLS and YYNGEE. The CDR3 region is CASSGPTGNTGELFF. The CDR3 region has the DNA TGTGCCAGCAGCGGCCCTACAGGAAACACCGGGGAGCTGTTTTTT.

The V gene is TRBV2, the J gene TRBJ1-3, with D perhaps TRBD1 (5 bases). The CDR3 extends over 15 amino acids. The germline gives CDR1 SNHLY, CDR2 FYNNEI. The V end was cut by 4 bases, the J end by 4 bases, with 14 bases between. CDR3 coding DNA: TGTGCCAGCAGTGCAGGCAGGGCAGCGGGAAACACCATATATTTT. Its translation is CASSAGRAAGNTIYF.

The V gene is TRBV5-1, the J gene TRBJ1-4, with 7 nucleotides matching TRBD1. This CDR3 is built from 14 residues. V trimming: 4 bases; J trimming: 4 bases; junction bases outside the gene matches: 4. Germline V gene data show CDR1 as SGHRS and CDR2 as YFSETQ. CDR3 in DNA: TGCGCCAGCAGCAAGACAGGGCTTAATGAAAAACTGTTTTTT. Translation: CASSKTGLNEKLFF.

The chain links TRBV5-1 to TRBJ2-1; 13 bases are shared with TRBD2. This CDR3 has 15 residues. From germline, CDR1 is SGHRS and CDR2 YFSETQ. V gave up 4 bases and J gave up 4 bases; unmatched junction bases: 2. This chain's CDR3 is CASSQLAGGYNEQFF. CDR3 bases: TGCGCCAGCAGCCAACTAGCGGGAGGGTACAATGAGCAGTTCTTC.

This clone came up a few times. This rearrangement joins TRBV5-4 to TRBJ2-7; 7 bases align to TRBD1. The CDR3 has 14 residues. Germline V CDR1 and CDR2: SGHNT, YYREEE (reference sequence). Trimming cost V 3 bases and J 7 bases; bases outside gene matches: 10. CDR3 in DNA: TGTGCCAGCAGCTGGGACAGCGGAGGCCGTGAGCAGTACTTC. This encodes CASSWDSGGREQYF.